This TCR beta chain originates from a study of blood T cell repertoires in COVID-19. On the study more broadly: The origin of the acute and convalescent COVID-19 samples was the United States, Italy and Spain.

The J segment lost 4 bases and the V segment lost 6 bases, leaving 10 bases of the junction unmatched. Germline loops: CDR1 MNHEY, CDR2 SMNVEV (reference sequence). This CDR3 region has 15 residues. Profiled with immunoSEQ multiplex PCR; TCRdb holds only in-frame clones, not every one. The top ten hold 3% to 4.5% of the sample, which has about 41,000 clones, 87% seen once. J is TRBJ1-2 and V is TRBV27; TRBD1 matches at 8 bases. What was sequenced was peripheral blood. The receptor's source is a man aged 40-50 years with COVID-19, enrolled during active disease. This CDR3 reads CASSRSTTGAYGYTF. The CDR3 bases are TGTGCCAGCAGCCGTAGCACGACAGGGGCCTATGGCTACACCTTC.